This paragraph reports one T cell receptor (beta chain). Its cognate antigen is unknown. This sample is part of a study of OX40 agonist ivuxolimab in advanced cancers. About the research overall: Averaging roughly 60 years in age, with a range of roughly 20 to 90, the cohort was 80% to 90% male. Partial responses, seen in three patients, involved one hepatocellular carcinoma and two cutaneous melanomas. Findings and limits, study-wide: Clonal expansion by week 6 occurred in CD4+ and CD8+ blood T cells (at 0.1 to 3.0 mg/kg). A proportion of nonresponders additionally exhibited low normalized T-cell clonal expansion.

Trimming took 1 base from V and 0 from J, leaving 10 bases between them. The length of the CDR3 is 16 residues. Germline V gene lookup returns CDR1 SEHNR and CDR2 FQNEAQ (reference sequence). Clones were sequenced by immunoSEQ multiplex PCR, and TCRdb holds only the in-frame ones, with some missing. The top ten hold roughly 0.85% of the sample, which has some 120,000 clones, 85% to 95% seen once. The receptor's source is an adult with an advanced solid tumor such as melanoma, head and neck, liver or kidney cancer. V is TRBV7-9 and J is TRBJ1-5, with a weak D call TRBD1 (5 bases). Here the sequenced sample was CD4+ or CD8+ T cells sorted from blood, taken in a trial of the OX40 agonist ivuxolimab. CDR3 in amino acids: CASSLGPGDSNQPQHF. Written as DNA, the CDR3 is TGTGCCAGCAGCTTAGGCCCGGGGGATAGCAATCAGCCCCAGCATTTT. Supplemented by reference TRBV7-9 and TRBJ1-5, the full variable domain reads DTGVSQNPRHKITKRGQNVTFRCDPISEHNRLYWYRQTLGQGPEFLTYFQNEAQLEKSRLLSDRFSAERPKGSFSTLEIQRTEQGDSAMYLCASSLGPGDSNQPQHFGDGTRLSIL.